This T cell receptor (beta chain) emerged from a study of cytomegalovirus exposure and HLA in healthy donors. The protocol was immunoSEQ multiplex PCR, while the TCRdb copy is restricted to in-frame clones and leaves out a portion. The sample carries under 250,000 clones, approximately 87% recorded once. General study points: A list of 164 TCR beta chains associated with cytomegalovirus was given. Reports described diagnosis of cytomegalovirus status by the classifier as highly specific and sensitive.

These donors were members of the roughly 120-subject validation cohort, a group separate from the roughly 670-subject first cohort. CDR3 size: 14 residues. Germline V lookup: CDR1 SGHNT, CDR2 YYREEE (reference sequence). Trimming took 0 bases from V and 4 from J, leaving 10 bases between them. To note about this clone: As yet, its antigen is unknown.

The receptor comes from a woman aged 18-29 years in good health and CMV-seronegative. The rearrangement joins TRBV5-4 to TRBJ1-2; maybe TRBD1 (6 bases). The sample was PBMCs. The CDR3 loop is CASSLVQGSYGYTF. CDR3 DNA: TGTGCCAGCAGCTTGGTACAGGGCAGCTATGGCTACACCTTC.